This T cell receptor (beta chain) is drawn from a study of blood T cell repertoires in COVID-19. Across the study: The samples span acute and convalescent COVID-19 from the United States, Italy and Spain. Sample material is recorded as cDNA or gDNA derived from T cells, B-cell-depleted T cells, or PBMCs.

Germline V lookup: CDR1 MNHEY, CDR2 SMNVEV (reference sequence). V was cut by 5 bases and J by 5 bases, with 12 bases left in between. CDR3 length: 13 amino acids. As processed by the authors: Scientists estimated how many nucleated cells there were by amplifying reference gene primers. Here immunoSEQ multiplex PCR was the method, and the copy in TCRdb shows in-frame clones only, minus some. Clone size and V and J calls were adopted from that table, with D and trimming inferred from the DNA. The sample includes 310,000 or so clones, more than 75% of them seen just once. The clonotype comes from a woman aged 50 to 60 with acute or convalescent COVID-19. Material: peripheral blood. The genes are TRBV27 and TRBJ1-1, with D hard to call. CDR3 coding DNA: TGTGCCAGCAGTGGCAGAGGTAGGACTGAAGCTTTCTTT. Translating gives CASSGRGRTEAFF.